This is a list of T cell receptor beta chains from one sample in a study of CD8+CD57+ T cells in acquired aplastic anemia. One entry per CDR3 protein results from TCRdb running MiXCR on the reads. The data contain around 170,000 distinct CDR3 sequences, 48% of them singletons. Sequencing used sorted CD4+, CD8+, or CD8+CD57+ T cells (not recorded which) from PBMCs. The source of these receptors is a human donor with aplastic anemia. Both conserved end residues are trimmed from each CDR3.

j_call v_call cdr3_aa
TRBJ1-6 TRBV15 ATSREGTGDSPLH
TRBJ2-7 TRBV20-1 SATTPPTYEQY
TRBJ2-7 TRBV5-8 ASSSGQAGNEQY
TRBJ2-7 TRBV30 AWSVQGINEQY
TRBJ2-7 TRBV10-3 AISLAGAYEQY
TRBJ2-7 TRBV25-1 ASRTGSYEQY
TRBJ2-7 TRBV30 AWSVGGDEQY
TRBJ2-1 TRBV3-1 ASSLRDRFDNEQF
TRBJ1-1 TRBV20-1 SAPTGKPEAF
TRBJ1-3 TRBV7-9 ASSFEVGNTIY
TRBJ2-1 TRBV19 ASSIRAGTSGRGDEQF
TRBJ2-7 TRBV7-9 ASSLDPSSSYEQY
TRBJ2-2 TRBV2 ASSGENTGELF
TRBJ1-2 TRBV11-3 ASSPLRTFLRGYT
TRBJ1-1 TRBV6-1 ASIGQANTEAF
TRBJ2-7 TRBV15 ATTRAVSGYEQY
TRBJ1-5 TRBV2 ASYRGGSGNQPQH
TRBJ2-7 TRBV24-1 ATSDGPGQAWNEQY
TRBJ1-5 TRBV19 ASSRDRYNQPQH
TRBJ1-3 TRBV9 ASSVDRQGNTIY
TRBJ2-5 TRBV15 ATSRVAGEGTQY
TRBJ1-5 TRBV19 ASSFGDSPNQPQH
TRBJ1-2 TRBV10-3 ASSASATTLTDGYT
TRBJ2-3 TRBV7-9 ACSPGHLTDTQY
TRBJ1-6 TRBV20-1 SAGVVGRVGGDSPLH
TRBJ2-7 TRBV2 ASSDPGRATYEQY
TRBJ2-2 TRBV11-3 ASSLDMSAELF
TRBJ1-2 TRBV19 ASSIWGQDGYT
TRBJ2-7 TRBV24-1 ATSATVYEQY
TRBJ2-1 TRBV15 ATSRAGTVTIEQF
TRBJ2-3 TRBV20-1 SARHFFGTDTQY
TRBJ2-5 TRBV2 ASSGATPEGTQY
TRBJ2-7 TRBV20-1 SARDYLGRGGPYEQY
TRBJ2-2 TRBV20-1 NAPGQGDFGELF
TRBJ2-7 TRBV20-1 SASGTSGRGHMEQY
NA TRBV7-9 ASSLGTVQETQY
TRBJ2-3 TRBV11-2 ASSRPRDRVSTDTQY
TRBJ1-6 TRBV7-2 ASSLAGKGRALH
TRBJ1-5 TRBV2 ASSREAGNQPQH
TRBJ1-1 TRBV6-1 ASTTPGGTEAF
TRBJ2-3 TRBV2 ASSVARFTQY
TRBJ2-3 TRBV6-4 ASSEGSGGTDTQY
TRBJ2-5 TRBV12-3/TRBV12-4 ASSFTRGVGETQY
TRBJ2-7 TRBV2 ASNPPTGYEQY
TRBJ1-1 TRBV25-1 ASSGDSRTRQAF
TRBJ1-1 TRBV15 ATSQRQGGTEAF
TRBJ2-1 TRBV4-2 ASSQPGLAGGISYNEQF
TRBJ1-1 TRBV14 ASSQSIGTVYTEAF
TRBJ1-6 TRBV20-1 SARGDKGTSPLH
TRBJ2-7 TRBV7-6 ASSLAAGLAYEQY
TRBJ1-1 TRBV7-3 ASREDTTEAF
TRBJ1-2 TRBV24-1 ATSDGTGARGYT
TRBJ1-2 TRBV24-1 ATSDRTGDGYT
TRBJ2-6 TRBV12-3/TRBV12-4 ASSTLPGPSRSGANVLT
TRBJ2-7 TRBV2 ASSEAASNEQY
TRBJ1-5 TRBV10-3 AIKGTDDNQPQH
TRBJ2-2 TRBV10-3 AIREAGAGTGELF
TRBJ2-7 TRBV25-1 ASSFFHGQGLYEQY